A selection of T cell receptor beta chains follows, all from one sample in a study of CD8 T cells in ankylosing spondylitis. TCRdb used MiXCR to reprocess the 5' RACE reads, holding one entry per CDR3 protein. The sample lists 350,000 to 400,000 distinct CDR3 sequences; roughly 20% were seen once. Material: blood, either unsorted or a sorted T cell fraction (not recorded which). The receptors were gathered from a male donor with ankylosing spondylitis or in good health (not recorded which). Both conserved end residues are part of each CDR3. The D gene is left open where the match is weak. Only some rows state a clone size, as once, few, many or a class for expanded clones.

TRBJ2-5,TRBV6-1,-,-,TGTGCCAGCAGCGTGGGGGGCGGGAATCAAGAGACCCAGTACTTC,CASSVGGGNQETQYF
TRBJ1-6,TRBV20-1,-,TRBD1,TGCAGTGCTAGGGGACAGGGGGGTAATTCACCCCTCCACTTT,CSARGQGGNSPLHF
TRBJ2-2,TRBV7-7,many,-,TGTGCCAGCGGCCTAAACACCGGGGAGCTGTTTTTT,CASGLNTGELFF
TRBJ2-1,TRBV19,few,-,TGTGCCAGTAGTATCTGGGGGCTAGCGGAAAACAATGAGCAGTTCTTC,CASSIWGLAENNEQFF
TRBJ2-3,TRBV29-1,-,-,TGCAGCGTTGAATTTGCGGGGAGAGAAGATACGCAGTATTTT,CSVEFAGREDTQYF
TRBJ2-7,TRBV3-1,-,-,TGTGCCAGCAGCCAAGATTGGAGTTACGAGCAGTACTTC,CASSQDWSYEQYF
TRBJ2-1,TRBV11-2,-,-,TGTGCCAGCAGCGCTAGCCCCCTCATACTCTCCTCCTACAATGAGCAGTTCTTC,CASSASPLILSSYNEQFF
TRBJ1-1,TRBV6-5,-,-,TGTGCCAGCAGTTATCAGGGTGCAGAAGCTTTCTTT,CASSYQGAEAFF
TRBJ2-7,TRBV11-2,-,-,TGTGCCAGCAGCTGGGACACTGCCTACGAGCAGTACTTC,CASSWDTAYEQYF
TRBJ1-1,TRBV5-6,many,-,TGTGCCAGCAGCTTCCAGAGGAACACTGAAGCTTTCTTT,CASSFQRNTEAFF
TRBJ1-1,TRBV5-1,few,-,TGCGCCAGCAGTTCCTGGGACCCCAACACTGAAGCTTTCTTT,CASSSWDPNTEAFF
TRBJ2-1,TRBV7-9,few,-,TGTGCCAGCAGCTCCCGGGTTAGCTCCTACAATGAGCAGTTCTTC,CASSSRVSSYNEQFF
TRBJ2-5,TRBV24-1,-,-,TGTGCCACCAGTGATTTAGGACAAGAATTTCAAGAGACCCAGTACTTC,CATSDLGQEFQETQYF
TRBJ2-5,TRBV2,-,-,TGTGCCAGCAGTCCAGGGAAAGAGACCCAGTACTTC,CASSPGKETQYF
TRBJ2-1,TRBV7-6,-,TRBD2,TGTGCCAGCAGCTTAGAGGGCGGGGGGGCCTTTGAGCAGTTCTTC,CASSLEGGGAFEQFF
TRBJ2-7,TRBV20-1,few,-,TGCAGTGCTAGAGAACTCCGGGATCCAACCTACGAGCAGTACTTC,CSARELRDPTYEQYF
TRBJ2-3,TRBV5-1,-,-,TGCGCCAGCGCCGCTGGCACAGATACGCAGTATTTT,CASAAGTDTQYF
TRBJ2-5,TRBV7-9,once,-,TGTGCCAGCAGCCCCGGGGCAGGGCAAGAGACCCAGTACTTC,CASSPGAGQETQYF
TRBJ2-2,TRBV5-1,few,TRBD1,TGCGCCAGCAGCTGGGGACAGATCGGGGAGCTGTTTTTT,CASSWGQIGELFF
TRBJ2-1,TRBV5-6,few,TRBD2,TGTGCCAGCAGCTCCGGGACTACAGTTGAGCAGTTCTTC,CASSSGTTVEQFF
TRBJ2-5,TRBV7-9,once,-,TGTGCCAGCAGCCGCAGGGAAGAGAGACCACAAGAGACCCAGTACTTC,CASSRREERPQETQYF
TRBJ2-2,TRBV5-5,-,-,TGTGCCAGCAGCTCAATTAGCCGGGGTCCCCGGACCGGGGAGCTGTTTTTT,CASSSISRGPRTGELFF
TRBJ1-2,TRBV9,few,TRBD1,TGTGCCAGCAGCGCCCTACCGGGACAGGGAGCCTATGGCTACACCTTC,CASSALPGQGAYGYTF
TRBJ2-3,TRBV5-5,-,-,TGTGCCAGCAGCGCCCCCCTCCCTAGCACAGATACGCAGTATTTT,CASSAPLPSTDTQYF
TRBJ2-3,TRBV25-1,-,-,TGTGCCAGCAGTCAGGGCAGGGAAGATACGCAGTATTTT,CASSQGREDTQYF
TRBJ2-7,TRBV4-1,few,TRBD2,TGCGCCAGCAGCCCCCAGGGGAGTACTAGCGGAAATTACTACGAGCAGTACTTC,CASSPQGSTSGNYYEQYF
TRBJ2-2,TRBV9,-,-,TGTGCCAGCAGCGCAGGGACCGGGTCCGGGGAGCTGTTTTTT,CASSAGTGSGELFF
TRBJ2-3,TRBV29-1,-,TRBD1,TGCAGCGTTCACCGGGACAGGGACACAGATACGCAGTATTTT,CSVHRDRDTDTQYF
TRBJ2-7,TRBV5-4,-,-,TGTGCCAGCAGCTGGGACCGGCGGGGGCGGGAGCAGTACTTC,CASSWDRRGREQYF
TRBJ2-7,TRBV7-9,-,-,TGTGCCAGCAGCTCCCCCAACCGGACGATACGGGAGCAGTACTTC,CASSSPNRTIREQYF
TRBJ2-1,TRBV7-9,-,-,TGTGCCAGCAGCTTAGTCTCTAGCGATGAGCAGTTCTTC,CASSLVSSDEQFF
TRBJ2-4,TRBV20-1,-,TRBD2,TGCAGTGCTCAAATTAGCGGGGGCGGGCCCAAAAACATTCAGTACTTC,CSAQISGGGPKNIQYF
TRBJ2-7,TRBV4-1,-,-,TGCGCCAGCAGCCAAGACGGGACACCGACCTACGAGCAGTACTTC,CASSQDGTPTYEQYF
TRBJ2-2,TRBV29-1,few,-,TGCAGCGCAGAGGGACTCCACGGGGAGCTGTTTTTT,CSAEGLHGELFF
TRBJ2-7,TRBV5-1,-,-,TGCGCCAGCAGCTTTCTTACGTCGGGTGAGCAGTACTTC,CASSFLTSGEQYF
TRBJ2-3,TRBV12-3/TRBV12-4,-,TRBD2,TGTGCCACAGGGACTAGCGGGGGTACTTTAGATACGCAGTATTTT,CATGTSGGTLDTQYF
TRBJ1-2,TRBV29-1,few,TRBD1,TGCAGCGTCGTTAAACAGGGGGACTATGGCTACACCTTC,CSVVKQGDYGYTF
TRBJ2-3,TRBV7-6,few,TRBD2,TGTGCCAGCACTTGGGGGGGGACAGATACGCAGTATTTT,CASTWGGTDTQYF
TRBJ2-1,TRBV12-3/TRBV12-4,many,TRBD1,TGTGCCAGCAGCCTAGGACAGGGGCTTGACAATGAGCAGTTCTTC,CASSLGQGLDNEQFF
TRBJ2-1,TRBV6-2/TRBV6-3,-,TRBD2,TGTGCCAGCAGGGGCCGGGGGGACTACAATGAGCAGTTCTTC,CASRGRGDYNEQFF
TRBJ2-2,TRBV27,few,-,TGTGCCAGCAGCCAAATCCCGGGCACCGGGGAGCTGTTTTTT,CASSQIPGTGELFF
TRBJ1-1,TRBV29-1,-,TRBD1,TGCAGCGCCACAGAGGGGGCGCCCTCCCAATACTCGGGAGCTTTCTTT,CSATEGAPSQYSGAFF
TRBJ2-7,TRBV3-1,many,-,TGTGCCAGCAGCCAAGAATACGAGCAGTACTTC,CASSQEYEQYF
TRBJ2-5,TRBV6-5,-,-,TGTGCCAGCAGTTACTTACCCGGGACGGGCCAAGAGACCCAGTACTTC,CASSYLPGTGQETQYF
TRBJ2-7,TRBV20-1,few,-,TGCAGTGCTAGAGACAATGGAGGGCCATTGGACGAGCAGTACTTC,CSARDNGGPLDEQYF
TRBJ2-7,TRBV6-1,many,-,TGTGCCAGCAGATCGGACAGTGGGTTCGGGGAGCAGTACTTC,CASRSDSGFGEQYF
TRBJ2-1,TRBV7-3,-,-,TGTGCCAGCAGCTTAGAGGCGGCGGGAAGCTCCTACAATGAGCAGTTCTTC,CASSLEAAGSSYNEQFF
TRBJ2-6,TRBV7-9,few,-,TGTGCCAGCAGCCGGACGAGCTCTGGGGCCAACGTCCTGACTTTC,CASSRTSSGANVLTF
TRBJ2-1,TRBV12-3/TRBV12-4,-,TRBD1,TGTGCCAGCAGACGGGACAGCTCCTACGAGCAGTTCTTC,CASRRDSSYEQFF
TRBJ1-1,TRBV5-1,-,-,TGCGCCAGCAGCTGGGTGGGGGTGGTCACTGAAGCTTTCTTT,CASSWVGVVTEAFF
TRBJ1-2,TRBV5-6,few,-,TGTGCCAGCAGCTTACGTCCGACCGACTATGGCTACACCTTC,CASSLRPTDYGYTF
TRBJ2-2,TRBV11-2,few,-,TGTGCCAGCAGCTTCCCGGGGATGACCGGGGAGCTGTTTTTT,CASSFPGMTGELFF
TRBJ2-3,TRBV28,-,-,TGTGCCAGCAGTATAACCCCTGGGGAGGCCACAGATACGCAGTATTTT,CASSITPGEATDTQYF
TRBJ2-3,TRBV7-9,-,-,TGTGCCAGCAGCTTCCCCGGTCTAGGCCCGACAGATACGCAGTATTTT,CASSFPGLGPTDTQYF
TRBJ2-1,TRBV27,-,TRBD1,TGTGCCAGCAGTCCTAACATCTTAACCGGGACAGTATACAATGATGGGCAGTTCTTC,CASSPNILTGTVYNDGQFF
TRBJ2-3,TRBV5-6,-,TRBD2,TGTGCCAGCAGTTTAGCTAGCGGGGGCACAGATACGCAGTATTTT,CASSLASGGTDTQYF
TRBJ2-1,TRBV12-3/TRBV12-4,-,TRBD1,TGTGCCAGCAGCAGACAAGGGACAGGGGGGCAGTTCTTC,CASSRQGTGGQFF
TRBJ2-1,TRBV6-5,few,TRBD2,TGTGCCAGCAGTTACGACCCGCTAGCGGCCTACAATGAGCAGTTCTTC,CASSYDPLAAYNEQFF